One and the same sample provided the 4 T cell receptor beta chains below, sequenced in a study of graft-versus-host responses after intestinal transplantation. Data came from immunoSEQ multiplex PCR; TCRdb stores just in-frame clones and leaves some out. In the table there are 43,000 or so clones, about 95% of which are singletons. Material: PBMCs, obtained 330 to 350 days after intestinal transplant. The receptors shown here come from a human patient who received an intestinal transplant, so some T cells may come from the graft donor.

This chain joins TRBV5-1 and TRBJ2-4; D not resolved. V was cut by 2 bases and J by 7 bases, with 10 bases left in between. Germline values: CDR1 SGHRS, CDR2 YFSETQ. The CDR3 has 13 amino acids. The CDR3 sequence: CASSFGEYNIQYF. CDR3 DNA: TGCGCCAGCAGCTTCGGAGAGTATAACATTCAGTACTTC.

The chain carries TRBV4-1 and TRBJ2-7; unclear D gene. Trimming removed 1 base at V and 2 bases at J, with 12 bases between. CDR1 and CDR2 (germline): MGHRA, YSYEKL. CDR3 length: 15 residues. CDR3 DNA sequence: TGCGCCAGCAGCCAAGGAACAACAGAACCCTACGAGCAGTACTTC. It is translated as CASSQGTTEPYEQYF.

This clone was recorded only once. The chain links TRBV15 to TRBJ1-5; D possibly corresponds to TRBD1 (6 bases). Deletions cut 1 base from V and 3 bases from J, with 7 bases between. Germline loops: CDR1 LNHNV, CDR2 YYDKDF (reference sequence). The CDR3 runs 14 residues. The CDR3 here is CATSRAGANQPQHF. CDR3 nucleotide sequence: TGTGCCACCAGCAGAGCAGGGGCCAATCAGCCCCAGCATTTT. The full variable domain, its missing parts supplied by reference TRBV15 and TRBJ1-5, is DAMVIQNPRYQVTQFGKPVTLSCSQTLNHNVMYWYQQKSSQAPKLLFHYYDKDFNNEADTPDNFQSRRPNTSFCFLDIRSPGLGDTAMYLCATSRAGANQPQHFGDGTRLSIL.

The CDR3 DNA is TGCGCCAGCAGCTACTCAACGGGATTGGAGACCCAGTACTTC. Amino acids: CASSYSTGLETQYF. The genes are TRBV4-1 and TRBJ2-5; perhaps TRBD2 as D (5 bases). Trimming took off 5 bases at V and 5 bases at J, with 15 bases between the two ends. The CDR3 sequence is 14 residues long. The germline V gene encodes CDR1 MGHRA and CDR2 YSYEKL.